The 21 T cell receptor beta chains in this list originate from one sample, sequenced in a study of shared clonotypes between healthy human individuals. Only in-frame clones appear in the TCRdb table, and some are missing; sequencing was by immunoSEQ multiplex PCR. Here the sample spans fewer than 200,000 clones, over 50% being singletons. Material for sequencing was memory CD4+ T cells sorted from blood. Subset noted: CD45RA-negative fraction. The receptors come from a man aged 25 to 40 in good health.

About this clone itself: This sample also contains other DNA sequences that code for the same CDR3. The V gene is TRBV11-2, the J gene TRBJ2-1; D may be TRBD2 (5 bases). Per germline, CDR1 SGHAT and CDR2 FQNNGV. Trimming cost V 1 base and J 3 bases, with 13 bases left between them. The CDR3 is 16 amino acids. Here the CDR3 DNA reads TGTGCCAGCAGCTTAGGGGCAGGAGGAGGCTACAATGAGCAGTTCTTC. Its translation is CASSLGAGGGYNEQFF.

The chain recombines TRBV19 with TRBJ1-1, with D perhaps TRBD1 (6 bases). V dropped 11 bases and J dropped 7 bases, with 20 bases sitting between them. Germline lookup yields CDR1 LNHDA and CDR2 SQIVND (reference sequence). This CDR3 spans 13 amino acids. The CDR3 here is CAAVTRTAREAFF. The CDR3 DNA reads TGTGCCGCTGTGACCAGGACAGCCCGTGAAGCTTTCTTT.

This clone was counted only a few times. The chain has TRBV28 and TRBJ2-7, with D hard to call. V was shortened by 3 bases and J by 0 bases, with 6 bases between the two germline ends. Germline V gene sequence: CDR1 MDHEN, CDR2 SYDVKM. The CDR3 consists of 13 residues. CDR3 loop: CASSLISSYEQYF. CDR3 nucleotides: TGTGCCAGCAGTTTGATAAGCTCCTACGAGCAGTACTTC. The entire variable domain, with the rest obtained from reference TRBV28 and TRBJ2-7, is as follows: DVKVTQSSRYLVKRTGEKVFLECVQDMDHENMFWYRQDPGLGLRLIYFSYDVKMKEKGDIPEGYSVSREKKERFSLILESASTNQTSMYLCASSLISSYEQYFGPGTRLTVT.

This chain connects TRBV5-4 to TRBJ2-5; 10 bases fit TRBD2. V lost 2 bases to trimming and J lost 4 bases; unmatched junction nucleotides: 14. There are 18 residues in the CDR3. CDR1 SGHNT and CDR2 YYREEE come from the germline V gene (reference sequence). The CDR3 here is CASSFLRGSGRASETQYF. CDR3 DNA sequence: TGTGCCAGCAGCTTCCTCCGGGGAAGCGGGAGGGCCTCAGAGACCCAGTACTTC.

The V gene is TRBV5-1, the J gene TRBJ2-1, with D maybe TRBD2 (5 bases). Trimming took 0 bases from V and 9 from J, leaving 22 bases between them. Germline V gene lookup returns CDR1 SGHRS and CDR2 YFSETQ. The CDR3 covers 17 residues. The CDR3 bases are TGCGCCAGCAGCTTGGGCCGGGATAGTACCCTGGGGTTTGAGCAGTTCTTC. Translating gives CASSLGRDSTLGFEQFF.

This clone was found many times. This rearrangement joins TRBV5-6 to TRBJ1-2, with D uncertain. The V end was cut by 4 bases, the J end by 0 bases, with 16 bases between. Germline V gene data show CDR1 as SGHDT and CDR2 as YYEEEE. The CDR3 spans 16 residues. CDR3 DNA: TGTGCCAGCAGCCTCTCCACAGTTATACCTAACTATGGCTACACCTTC. This codes for CASSLSTVIPNYGYTF.

This chain joins TRBV6-1 and TRBJ2-2, with TRBD2 matching over 7 bases. Germline CDR1 and CDR2: MNHNS and SASEGT. CDR3 length: 14 amino acids. Losses at the gene ends were 5 bases for V and 4 bases for J; bases not matched to a gene: 4. CDR3 sequence reads: CASSTGGGTGELFF. CDR3 coding DNA: TGTGCCAGCAGTACGGGAGGAGGCACCGGGGAGCTGTTTTTT.

V is TRBV10-2 and J is TRBJ1-1; D gene uncertain. The CDR3 consists of 14 residues. Germline values: CDR1 WSHSY, CDR2 SAAADI. Trimming pared 2 bases from V and 5 bases from J, leaving 12 bases between. CDR3 bases: TGCGCCAGCAGTGAGCCAGGACGTAATACTGAAGCTTTCTTT. Its translation: CASSEPGRNTEAFF.

This clone was found a few times. The sample carries other DNA sequences with the same CDR3. The gene calls are TRBV14 and TRBJ1-2; no firm D call. This CDR3 is built from 13 residues. Germline V gives CDR1 SGHDN, CDR2 FVKESK. V lost 1 base and J lost 2, with 5 bases in between. The CDR3 nucleotides read TGTGCCAGCAGCCAAGGAGGCAACTATGGCTACACCTTC. Encoded protein: CASSQGGNYGYTF. The variable domain in full, completed from reference TRBV14 and TRBJ1-2, reads EAGVTQFPSHSVIEKGQTVTLRCDPISGHDNLYWYRRVMGKEIKFLLHFVKESKQDESGMPNNRFLAERTGGTYSTLKVQPAELEDSGVYFCASSQGGNYGYTFGSGTRLTVV.

The gene calls are TRBV4-3 and TRBJ2-3; D is uncertain. Germline V gives CDR1 LGHNA, CDR2 YSLEER. V was cut by 0 bases and J by 2 bases, with 6 bases left in between. CDR3 length equals 14 residues. This CDR3 is CASSQEGYTDTQYF. The DNA of the CDR3 is TGCGCCAGCAGCCAAGAAGGATACACAGATACGCAGTATTTT.

The chain is built from TRBV13 and TRBJ2-7; 12 nucleotides align to TRBD2. Germline V gives CDR1 PRHDT, CDR2 FYEKMQ (reference sequence). The CDR3 runs to 17 residues. V shed 2 bases and J 6 bases; nucleotides not matched to a gene: 11. Here the CDR3 DNA reads TGTGCCAGCAGCTTAAGGGGGGGACTAGCGGGCTCGGGCGAGCAGTACTTC. Residues: CASSLRGGLAGSGEQYF.

This clone was seen a handful of times. The chain has TRBV5-4 and TRBJ2-5, with D unclear. From germline, CDR1 is SGHNT and CDR2 YYREEE (reference sequence). This CDR3 has 15 amino acids. V shed 10 bases and J shed 1 base, with 20 bases lying between them. The CDR3 protein is CAGARSPAAQETQYF. In nucleotides, the CDR3 is TGTGCCGGAGCGAGGTCCCCGGCAGCCCAAGAGACCCAGTACTTC.

V is TRBV7-2 and J is TRBJ1-1, with D unclear. Germline V lookup: CDR1 SGHTA, CDR2 FQGNSA. The CDR3 covers 13 residues. V shed 4 bases and J shed 0 bases, with 6 bases lying between them. The CDR3 nucleotides read TGTGCCAGCAGCTCCCTAGTGAACACTGAAGCTTTCTTT. Translation gives CASSSLVNTEAFF. The whole variable domain, filled in from reference TRBV7-2 and TRBJ1-1, reads GAGVSQSPSNKVTEKGKDVELRCDPISGHTALYWYRQSLGQGLEFLIYFQGNSAPDKSGLPSDRFSAERTGGSVSTLTIQRTQQEDSAVYLCASSSLVNTEAFFGQGTRLTVV.

The chain recombines TRBV9 with TRBJ2-5; 12 positions match TRBD2. V shed 3 bases, J shed 2 bases, and the junction held 5 bases outside the gene matches. Germline CDR1 is SGDLS and CDR2 is YYNGEE. The CDR3 runs 16 residues. Here the CDR3 reads CASSARTSGIQETQYF. For the CDR3, the DNA is TGTGCCAGCAGCGCCCGGACTAGCGGGATTCAAGAGACCCAGTACTTC.

The chain links TRBV19 to TRBJ2-2, with D uncertain. Germline CDR1 LNHDA, CDR2 SQIVND (reference sequence). The CDR3 has 17 amino acids. V shed 5 bases and J shed 0 bases, with 16 bases lying between them. The CDR3 spells CASSVEGRSANTGELFF. CDR3 nucleotides: TGTGCCAGTAGTGTCGAAGGGCGGAGCGCGAACACCGGGGAGCTGTTTTTT.

The chain employs TRBV6-6 and TRBJ2-2; D unresolved. Germline V CDR1 and CDR2: MNHNY, SVGAGI (reference sequence). The CDR3 spans 15 residues. V was pared by 3 bases and J by 0 bases, with 8 bases between. The CDR3 here is CASSYGLANTGELFF. CDR3 DNA: TGTGCCAGCAGTTATGGGCTAGCGAACACCGGGGAGCTGTTTTTT.

V and J are TRBV6-1 and TRBJ2-5; TRBD2 matches at 7 bases. Germline V gene sequence: CDR1 MNHNS, CDR2 SASEGT. CDR3 length: 11 amino acids. V shed 7 bases, J shed 7 bases, and the junction held 3 bases outside the gene matches. DNA of the CDR3: TGTGCCAGCACGGGGGGTCGGACCCAGTACTTC. Amino acid sequence: CASTGGRTQYF.

This clone has more than one count but fewer than ten. Sequence at one end of the junction differs from germline and may be a read error. The chain couples TRBV6-1 to TRBJ2-7, with no clear D. Germline-derived CDR1 and CDR2 are MNHNS and SASEGT. The CDR3 extends over 15 amino acids. CDR3 in DNA: TGTGCCAGCAGTGCTAAATCCTACGATTCCTCCGAGCAGTACTTC. Its translation: CASSAKSYDSSEQYF.

The rearrangement links TRBV5-1 to TRBJ2-2, with D possibly TRBD2 on 5 matching bases. The CDR3 has 15 residues. The germline V gene has CDR1 SGHRS and CDR2 YFSETQ. The V gene lost 0 bases and the J gene lost 6 bases, with 12 bases spanning the gap. This chain's CDR3 is CASSLAEGLAGELFF. The CDR3 DNA follows: TGCGCCAGCAGCTTGGCCGAGGGCTTGGCCGGGGAGCTGTTTTTT.

This chain joins TRBV7-2 and TRBJ2-7; 9 nucleotides match TRBD2. This CDR3 has 14 amino acids. Losses at the gene ends were 5 bases for V and 6 bases for J; bases not matched to a gene: 8. Germline V lookup: CDR1 SGHTA, CDR2 FQGNSA. The CDR3 sequence: CASSTLAGLSEQYF. CDR3 bases: TGTGCCAGCAGCACCCTAGCGGGATTATCCGAGCAGTACTTC.

V gene TRBV27 combines with J gene TRBJ2-7; D may be TRBD1 or TRBD2 (5 bases each). Trimming took 5 bases from V and 12 from J, leaving 17 bases between them. CDR1 is MNHEY, CDR2 SMNVEV, per germline (reference sequence). The CDR3 is 12 amino acids. The CDR3 sequence: CASSPRGVRWYF. DNA of the CDR3: TGTGCCAGCAGTCCCCGAGGGGTGAGGTGGTACTTC.